This section outlines one T cell receptor beta chain sequence together with its context. What it recognizes is unknown. These data belong to a study of OX40 agonist ivuxolimab in advanced cancers. About the research overall: Participants, 80% to 90% male, averaged roughly 55 years of age, ranging from about 23 to 80. General study findings and limits: Also showing low normalized T-cell clonal expansion were some of the nonresponders. The 0.1-3.0 mg/kg partial responders had among the lowest clonal expansion. Within 6 weeks, CD4+ and CD8+ blood T cells expanded clonally at 0.1 to 3.0 mg/kg.

Only in-frame clones appear in the TCRdb table, and some are missing; sequencing was by immunoSEQ multiplex PCR. The sample contains 60,000 to 75,000 clones, roughly nine tenths of which appear only once. This sequence was found in an adult with an advanced solid tumor such as melanoma, head and neck, liver or kidney cancer. The sample consisted of CD4+ or CD8+ T cells sorted from blood, taken in a trial of the OX40 agonist ivuxolimab.

CDR3 DNA: TGTGCCAGCAGCCTCCCCGGCTACGAGCAGTACTTC. Protein product: CASSLPGYEQYF. The chain joins TRBV5-4 to TRBJ2-7; D is uncertain. The CDR3 runs 12 residues. V lost 4 bases and J 3 bases, leaving 8 bases between the germline ends. In germline, CDR1 is SGHNT, CDR2 YYREEE (reference sequence).